This T cell receptor beta chain appears in the sequencing data of a study of human T cells and chemical hapten exposure. Time point given: patch test 2, 6 weeks after DPC sensitization. Documented treatment: therapeutic diphenylcyclopropenone sensitization with weekly scalp DPC. Note on this clonotype: The junction departs from germline at one end; a sequencing error may be responsible.

In the authors' workflow: Sample TCR counts, which ranged from 23,224 to 690,600, had a median of around 93,000. TCRdb reprocessed the RACE reads via MiXCR and lists one record per CDR3 protein. The V and J calls reflect TCRdb's pipeline rather than the authors' work. Here the sample spans 96,000 or so distinct CDR3 sequences, over 7.5% being singletons. The CDR3 length is 13 residues. Germline CDR1 is SSHAT and CDR2 is FNYEAQ (reference sequence). The rearrangement uses TRBV7-7 and TRBJ2-7; tentative D call: TRBD2 (7 bases). The source of this sequence is a woman aged 40 to 50 with alopecia areata. Some clones in this sample may be carry-over from other donors' samples. Sequenced material: whole blood, taken in connection with sensitization to the hapten diphenylcyclopropenone (DPC). CDR3 sequence reads: CASSPGEGGEQYF. The CDR3 region has the DNA TGTGCTAGCAGCCCAGGGGAGGGGGGCGAGCAGTACTTC.